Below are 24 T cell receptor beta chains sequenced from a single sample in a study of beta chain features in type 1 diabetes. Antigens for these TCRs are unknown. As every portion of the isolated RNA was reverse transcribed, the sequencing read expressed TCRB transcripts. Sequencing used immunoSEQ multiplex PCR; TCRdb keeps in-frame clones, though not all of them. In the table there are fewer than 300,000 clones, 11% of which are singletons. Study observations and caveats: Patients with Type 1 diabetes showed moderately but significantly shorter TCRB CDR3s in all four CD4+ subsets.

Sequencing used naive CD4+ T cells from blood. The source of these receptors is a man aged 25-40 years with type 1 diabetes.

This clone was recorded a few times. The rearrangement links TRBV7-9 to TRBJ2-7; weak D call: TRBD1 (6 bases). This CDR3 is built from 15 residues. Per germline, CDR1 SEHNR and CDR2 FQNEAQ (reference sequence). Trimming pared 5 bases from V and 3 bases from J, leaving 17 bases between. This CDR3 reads CASSPSVGQSYEQYF. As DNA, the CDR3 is TGTGCCAGCAGCCCATCGGTAGGACAGAGCTACGAGCAGTACTTC.

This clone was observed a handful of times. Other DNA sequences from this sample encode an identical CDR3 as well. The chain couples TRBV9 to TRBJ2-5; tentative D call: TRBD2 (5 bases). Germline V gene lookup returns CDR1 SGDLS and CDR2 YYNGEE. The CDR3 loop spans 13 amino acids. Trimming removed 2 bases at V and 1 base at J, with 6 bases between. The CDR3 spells CASSVRGQETQYF. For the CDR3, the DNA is TGTGCCAGCAGCGTCCGGGGCCAAGAGACCCAGTACTTC.

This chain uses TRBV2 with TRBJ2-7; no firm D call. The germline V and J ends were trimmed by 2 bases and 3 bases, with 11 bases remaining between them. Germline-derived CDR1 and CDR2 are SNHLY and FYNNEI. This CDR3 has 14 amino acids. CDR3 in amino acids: CASSEQGRFYEQYF. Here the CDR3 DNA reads TGTGCCAGCAGTGAACAAGGCAGGTTCTACGAGCAGTACTTC. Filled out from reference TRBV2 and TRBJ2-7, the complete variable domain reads EPEVTQTPSHQVTQMGQEVILRCVPISNHLYFYWYRQILGQKVEFLVSFYNNEISEKSEIFDDQFSVERPDGSNFTLKIRSTKLEDSAMYFCASSEQGRFYEQYFGPGTRLTVT.

The CDR3 protein is CSVCGGQSTEAFF. CDR3 bases: TGCAGCGTTTGCGGGGGGCAGAGCACTGAAGCTTTCTTT. This rearrangement joins TRBV29-1 to TRBJ1-1; perhaps TRBD1 as D (6 bases). Looked up from germline, CDR1 is SQVTM and CDR2 is ANQGSEA. Trimming stripped 5 bases from V and 4 bases from J, with 14 bases between. The CDR3 sequence is 13 residues long.

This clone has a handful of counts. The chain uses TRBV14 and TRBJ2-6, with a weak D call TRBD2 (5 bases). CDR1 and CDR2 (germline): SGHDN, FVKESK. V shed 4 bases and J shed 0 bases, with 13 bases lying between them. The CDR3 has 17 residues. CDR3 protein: CASSRGVGRSGANVLTF. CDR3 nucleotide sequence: TGTGCCAGCAGCCGGGGAGTGGGCCGCTCTGGGGCCAACGTCCTGACTTTC.

The CDR3 sequence is CASSKGGPPNSPLHF. The CDR3 nucleotides are TGTGCCAGCTCAAAAGGGGGACCACCAAATTCACCCCTCCACTTT. The rearrangement uses TRBV6-5 and TRBJ1-6, with D possibly matching TRBD1 (6 bases). Germline V lookup: CDR1 MNHEY, CDR2 SVGAGI. The CDR3 has 15 amino acids. V lost 8 bases and J lost 7, with 18 bases in between.

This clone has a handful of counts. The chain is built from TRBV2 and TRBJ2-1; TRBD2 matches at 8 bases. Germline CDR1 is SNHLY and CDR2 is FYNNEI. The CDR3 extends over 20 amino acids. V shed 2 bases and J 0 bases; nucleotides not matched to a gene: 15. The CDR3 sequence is CASSERGLAGPTGSYNEQFF. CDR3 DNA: TGTGCCAGCAGTGAACGGGGTCTAGCGGGCCCTACCGGCTCCTACAATGAGCAGTTCTTC.

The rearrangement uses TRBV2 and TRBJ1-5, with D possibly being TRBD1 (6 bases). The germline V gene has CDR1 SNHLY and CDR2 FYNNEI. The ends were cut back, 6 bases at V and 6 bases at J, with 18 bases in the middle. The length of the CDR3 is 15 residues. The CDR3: CASSRDTYMGQPQHF. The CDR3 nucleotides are TGTGCCAGCAGCCGGGACACCTACATGGGTCAGCCCCAGCATTTT. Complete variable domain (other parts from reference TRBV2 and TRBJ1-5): EPEVTQTPSHQVTQMGQEVILRCVPISNHLYFYWYRQILGQKVEFLVSFYNNEISEKSEIFDDQFSVERPDGSNFTLKIRSTKLEDSAMYFCASSRDTYMGQPQHFGDGTRLSIL.

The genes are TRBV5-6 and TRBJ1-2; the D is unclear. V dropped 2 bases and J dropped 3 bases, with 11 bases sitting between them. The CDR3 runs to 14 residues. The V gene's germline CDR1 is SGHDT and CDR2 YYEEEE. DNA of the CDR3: TGTGCCAGCAGCTTCCATCAGTCCGACTATGGCTACACCTTC. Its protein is CASSFHQSDYGYTF.

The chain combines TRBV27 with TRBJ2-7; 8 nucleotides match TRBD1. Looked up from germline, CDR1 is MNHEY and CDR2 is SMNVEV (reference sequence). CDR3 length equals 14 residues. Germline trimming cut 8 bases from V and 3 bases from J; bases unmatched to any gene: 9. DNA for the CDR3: TGTGCCAGCGGACGCCGGGACAGGAGCTACGAGCAGTACTTC. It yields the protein CASGRRDRSYEQYF.

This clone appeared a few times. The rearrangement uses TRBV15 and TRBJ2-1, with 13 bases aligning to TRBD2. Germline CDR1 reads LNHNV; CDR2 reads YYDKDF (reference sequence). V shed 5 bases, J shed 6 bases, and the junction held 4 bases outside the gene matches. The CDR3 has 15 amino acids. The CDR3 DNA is TGTGCCACCAGCCTTCGGACTAGCGGGGGCAATGAGCAGTTCTTC. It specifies CATSLRTSGGNEQFF.

This chain's CDR3 is CASSSLRGQANEQFF. CDR3 bases: TGTGCCAGCAGTTCCCTCCGAGGACAGGCCAATGAGCAGTTCTTC. V and J are TRBV6-6 and TRBJ2-1; 7 bases match TRBD1. The CDR3 spans 15 residues. The junction had 9 bases not matched to a gene; V was cut back by 4 bases and J by 6 bases. CDR1 MNHNY and CDR2 SVGAGI come from the germline V gene (reference sequence).

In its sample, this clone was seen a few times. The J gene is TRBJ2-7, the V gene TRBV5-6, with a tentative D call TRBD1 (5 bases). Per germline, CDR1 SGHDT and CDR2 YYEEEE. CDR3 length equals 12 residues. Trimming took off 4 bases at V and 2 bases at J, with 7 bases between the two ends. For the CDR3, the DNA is TGTGCCAGCAGCGCCAGGGCCTACGAGCAGTACTTC. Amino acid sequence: CASSARAYEQYF.

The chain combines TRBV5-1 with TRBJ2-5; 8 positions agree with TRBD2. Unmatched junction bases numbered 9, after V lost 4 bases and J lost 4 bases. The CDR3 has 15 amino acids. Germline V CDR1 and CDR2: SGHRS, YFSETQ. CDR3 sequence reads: CASSPLERGPETQYF. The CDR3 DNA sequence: TGCGCCAGCAGCCCCCTCGAGCGGGGGCCAGAGACCCAGTACTTC.

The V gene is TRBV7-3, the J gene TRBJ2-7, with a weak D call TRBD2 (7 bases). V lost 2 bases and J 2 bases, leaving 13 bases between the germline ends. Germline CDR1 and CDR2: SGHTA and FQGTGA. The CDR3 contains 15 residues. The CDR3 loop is CASSLWGGGAYEQYF. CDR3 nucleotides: TGTGCCAGCAGCTTATGGGGAGGGGGAGCCTACGAGCAGTACTTC.

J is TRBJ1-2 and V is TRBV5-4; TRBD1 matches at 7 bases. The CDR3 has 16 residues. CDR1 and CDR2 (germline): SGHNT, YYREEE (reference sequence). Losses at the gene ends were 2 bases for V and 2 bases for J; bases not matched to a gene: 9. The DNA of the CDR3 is TGTGCCAGCAGCTTTGCCGACAGGGCCCCCAACTATGGCTACACCTTC. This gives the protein CASSFADRAPNYGYTF.

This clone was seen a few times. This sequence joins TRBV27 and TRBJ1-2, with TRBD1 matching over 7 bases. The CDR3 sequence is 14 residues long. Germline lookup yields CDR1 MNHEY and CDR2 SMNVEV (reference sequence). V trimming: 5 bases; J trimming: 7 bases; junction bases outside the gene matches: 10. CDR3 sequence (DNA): TGTGCCAGCAGTACCGACAGGGAAAGTCTTGGCTACACCTTC. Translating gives CASSTDRESLGYTF.

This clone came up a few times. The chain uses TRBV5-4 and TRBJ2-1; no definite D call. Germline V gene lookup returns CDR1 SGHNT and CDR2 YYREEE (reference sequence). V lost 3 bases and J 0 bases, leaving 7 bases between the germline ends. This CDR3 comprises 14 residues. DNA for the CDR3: TGTGCCAGCAGCTCCTACAGCTCCTACAATGAGCAGTTCTTC. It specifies CASSSYSSYNEQFF.

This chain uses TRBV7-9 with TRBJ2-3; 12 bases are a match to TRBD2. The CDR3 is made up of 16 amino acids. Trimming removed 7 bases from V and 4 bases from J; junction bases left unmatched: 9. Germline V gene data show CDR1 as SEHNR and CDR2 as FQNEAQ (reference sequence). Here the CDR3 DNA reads TGTGCCAGCACCCTGTCTAGCGGGGGGGCTGCAGATACGCAGTATTTT. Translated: CASTLSSGGAADTQYF.

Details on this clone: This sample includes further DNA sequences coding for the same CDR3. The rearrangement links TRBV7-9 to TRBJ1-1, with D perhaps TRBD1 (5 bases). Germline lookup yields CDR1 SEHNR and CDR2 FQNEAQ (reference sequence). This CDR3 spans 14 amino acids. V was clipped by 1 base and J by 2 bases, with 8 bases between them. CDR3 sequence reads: CASSLGQGNTEAFF. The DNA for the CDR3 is TGTGCCAGCAGCTTAGGGCAGGGCAACACTGAAGCTTTCTTT.

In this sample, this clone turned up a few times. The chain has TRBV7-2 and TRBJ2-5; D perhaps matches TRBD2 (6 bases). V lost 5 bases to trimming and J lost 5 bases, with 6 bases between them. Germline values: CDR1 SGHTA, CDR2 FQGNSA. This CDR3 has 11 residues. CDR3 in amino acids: CASSGRETQYF. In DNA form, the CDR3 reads TGTGCCAGCAGCGGGAGGGAGACCCAGTACTTC.

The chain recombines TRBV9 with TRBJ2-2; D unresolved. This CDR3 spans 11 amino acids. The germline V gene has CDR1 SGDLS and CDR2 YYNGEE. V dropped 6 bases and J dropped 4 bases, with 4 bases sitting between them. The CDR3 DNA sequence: TGTGCCAGCACCCGCACCGGGGAGCTGTTTTTT. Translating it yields CASTRTGELFF.

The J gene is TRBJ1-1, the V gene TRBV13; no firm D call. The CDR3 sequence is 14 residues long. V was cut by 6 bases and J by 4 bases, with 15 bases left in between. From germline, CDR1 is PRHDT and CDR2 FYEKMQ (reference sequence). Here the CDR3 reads CASSKTPLGTEAFF. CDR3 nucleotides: TGTGCCAGCAGTAAGACACCCCTGGGCACTGAAGCTTTCTTT.

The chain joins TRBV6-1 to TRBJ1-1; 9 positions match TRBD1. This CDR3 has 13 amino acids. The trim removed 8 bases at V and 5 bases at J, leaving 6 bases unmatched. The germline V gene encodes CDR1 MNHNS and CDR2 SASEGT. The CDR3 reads CASVRDRDTEAFF. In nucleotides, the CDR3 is TGTGCCAGCGTTCGGGACAGGGATACTGAAGCTTTCTTT.